This T cell receptor (beta chain) was sequenced during a study of cytotoxic CD8 clonotypes in ibrutinib-treated CLL. As to this clone: Its antigen remains unknown. Relative to the germline gene, one junction end is altered; a read error may explain this.

Assay used: immunoSEQ multiplex PCR; TCRdb lists only in-frame clones, some missing. The table shows around 19,000 clones, with about 70% occurring only once. Germline V lookup: CDR1 ENHRY, CDR2 SYGVKD. The CDR3 consists of 14 residues. Study-level points and caveats: The clonality went up when patients responded to ibrutinib and dropped back toward baseline at progression.

This TCR was sampled from a human donor with chronic lymphocytic leukemia. The J gene is TRBJ2-1, the V gene TRBV10-3; possible D gene TRBD2, 6 bases. The input for sequencing was PBMCs, taken after 12 months of ibrutinib treatment. The CDR3 reads CASSYGTPLNEQFF. CDR3 sequence (DNA): TGTGCCAGCAGTTACGGGACTCCCCTTAATGAGCAGTTCTTC.